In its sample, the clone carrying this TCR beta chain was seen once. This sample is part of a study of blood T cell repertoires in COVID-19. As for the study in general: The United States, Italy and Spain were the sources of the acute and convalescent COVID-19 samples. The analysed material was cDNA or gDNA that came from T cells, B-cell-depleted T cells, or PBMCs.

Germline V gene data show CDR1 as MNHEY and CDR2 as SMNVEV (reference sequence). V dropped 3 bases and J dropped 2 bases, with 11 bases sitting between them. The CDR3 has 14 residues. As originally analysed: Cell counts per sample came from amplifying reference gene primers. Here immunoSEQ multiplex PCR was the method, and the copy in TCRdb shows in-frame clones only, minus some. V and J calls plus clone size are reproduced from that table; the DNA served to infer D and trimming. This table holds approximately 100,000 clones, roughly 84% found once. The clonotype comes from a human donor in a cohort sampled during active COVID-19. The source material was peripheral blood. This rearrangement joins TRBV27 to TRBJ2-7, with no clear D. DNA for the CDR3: TGTGCCAGCAGTTTCTCCAGTCTCCCCTACGAGCAGTACTTC. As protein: CASSFSSLPYEQYF.